The entry below gives a single T cell receptor beta chain sequence along with its context. The antigen is unknown. Profiling relied on immunoSEQ multiplex PCR, and the TCRdb table lists in-frame clones only, not all of them. The sample holds about 79,000 clones, roughly 94% seen once. The data were taken from a study of OX40 agonist ivuxolimab in advanced cancers. The CDR3 covers 17 residues. V was clipped by 4 bases and J by 1 base; unmatched bases: 6. Looked up from germline, CDR1 is MNHEY and CDR2 is SMNVEV (reference sequence). Findings of the study overall: In general, CD8+ T cells held more expanded clones than CD4+ did, on average.

The sequence came from an adult with an advanced solid tumor such as melanoma, head and neck, liver or kidney cancer. The chain joins TRBV27 to TRBJ2-3; 12 bases are shared with TRBD2. This material consisted of CD4+ or CD8+ T cells sorted from blood, taken in a trial of the OX40 agonist ivuxolimab. CDR3: CASSSFWTSGGTDTQYF. The DNA of the CDR3 is TGTGCCAGCAGTTCCTTCTGGACTAGCGGGGGCACAGATACGCAGTATTTT.